This T cell receptor beta chain was obtained from a study of neurological immune-mediated disorders. A total of 2 million PBMCs stored at -80 degrees C provided the unsorted libraries. Study-wide findings and caveats: The highest TCR clonal expansion occurred in HTLV-1-associated myelopathy; multiple sclerosis fell below healthy controls.

In TCRdb, the 5' RACE reads were re-called with MiXCR into one record per CDR3 protein. The profile shows 65,000 to 90,000 distinct CDR3 sequences, 5% to 6% of them singletons. This clonotype was seen ten or more times. Its antigen is currently unknown. The material sequenced was PBMCs. The receptor comes from a woman in her 30s with multiple sclerosis.

CDR3 in amino acids: CASSRTSMTGELFF. CDR3 nucleotide sequence: TGCGCCAGCAGCCGGACTAGTATGACCGGGGAGCTGTTTTTT. The chain carries TRBV4-1 and TRBJ2-2, with 7 bases identical to TRBD2. CDR3 length equals 14 residues. The V segment lost 4 bases and the J segment 5 bases; nucleotides outside the gene matches: 4. Germline CDR1 reads MGHRA; CDR2 reads YSYEKL.